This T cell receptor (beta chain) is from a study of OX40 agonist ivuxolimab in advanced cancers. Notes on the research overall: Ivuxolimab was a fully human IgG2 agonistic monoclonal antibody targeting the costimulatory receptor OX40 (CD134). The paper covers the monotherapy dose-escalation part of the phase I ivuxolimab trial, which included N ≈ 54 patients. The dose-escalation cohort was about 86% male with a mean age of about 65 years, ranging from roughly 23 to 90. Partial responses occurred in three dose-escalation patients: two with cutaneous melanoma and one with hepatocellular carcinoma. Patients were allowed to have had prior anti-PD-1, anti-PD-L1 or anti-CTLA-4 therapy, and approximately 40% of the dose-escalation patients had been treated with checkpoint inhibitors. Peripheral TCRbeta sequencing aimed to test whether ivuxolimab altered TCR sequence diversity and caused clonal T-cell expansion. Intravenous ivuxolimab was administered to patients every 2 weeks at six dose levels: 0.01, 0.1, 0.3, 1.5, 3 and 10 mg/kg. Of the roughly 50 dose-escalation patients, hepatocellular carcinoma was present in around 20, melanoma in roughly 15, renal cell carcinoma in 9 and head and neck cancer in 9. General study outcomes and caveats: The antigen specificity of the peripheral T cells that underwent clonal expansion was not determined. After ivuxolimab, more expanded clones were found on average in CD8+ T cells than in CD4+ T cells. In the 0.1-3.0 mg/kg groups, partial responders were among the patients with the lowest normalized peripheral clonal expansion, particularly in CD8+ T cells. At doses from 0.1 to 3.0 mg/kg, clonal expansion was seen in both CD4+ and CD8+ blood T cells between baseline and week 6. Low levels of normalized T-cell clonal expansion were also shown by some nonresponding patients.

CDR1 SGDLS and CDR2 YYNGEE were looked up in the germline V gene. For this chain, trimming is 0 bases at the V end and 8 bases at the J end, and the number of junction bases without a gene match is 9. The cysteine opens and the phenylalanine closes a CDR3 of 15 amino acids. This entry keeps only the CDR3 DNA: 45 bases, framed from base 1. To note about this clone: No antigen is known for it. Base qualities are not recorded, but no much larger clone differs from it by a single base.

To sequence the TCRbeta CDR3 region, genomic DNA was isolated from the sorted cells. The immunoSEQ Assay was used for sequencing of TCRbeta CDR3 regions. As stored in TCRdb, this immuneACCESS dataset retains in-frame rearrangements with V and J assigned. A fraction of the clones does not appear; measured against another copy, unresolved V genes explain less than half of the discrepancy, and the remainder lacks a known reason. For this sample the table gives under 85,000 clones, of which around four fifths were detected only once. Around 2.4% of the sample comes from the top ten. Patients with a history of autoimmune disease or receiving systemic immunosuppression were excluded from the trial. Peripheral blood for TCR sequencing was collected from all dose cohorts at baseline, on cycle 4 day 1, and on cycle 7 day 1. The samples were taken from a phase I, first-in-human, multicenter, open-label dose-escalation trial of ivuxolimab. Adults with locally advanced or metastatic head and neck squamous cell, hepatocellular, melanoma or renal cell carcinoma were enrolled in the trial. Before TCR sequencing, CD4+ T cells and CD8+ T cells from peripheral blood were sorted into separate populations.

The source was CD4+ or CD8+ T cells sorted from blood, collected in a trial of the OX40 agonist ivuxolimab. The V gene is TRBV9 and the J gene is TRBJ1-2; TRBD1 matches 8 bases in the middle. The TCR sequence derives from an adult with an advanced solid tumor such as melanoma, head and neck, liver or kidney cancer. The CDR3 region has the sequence CASSVVPGGAGGYTF. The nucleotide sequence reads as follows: TGTGCCAGCAGCGTAGTTCCAGGGGGCGCCGGGGGCTACACCTTC.